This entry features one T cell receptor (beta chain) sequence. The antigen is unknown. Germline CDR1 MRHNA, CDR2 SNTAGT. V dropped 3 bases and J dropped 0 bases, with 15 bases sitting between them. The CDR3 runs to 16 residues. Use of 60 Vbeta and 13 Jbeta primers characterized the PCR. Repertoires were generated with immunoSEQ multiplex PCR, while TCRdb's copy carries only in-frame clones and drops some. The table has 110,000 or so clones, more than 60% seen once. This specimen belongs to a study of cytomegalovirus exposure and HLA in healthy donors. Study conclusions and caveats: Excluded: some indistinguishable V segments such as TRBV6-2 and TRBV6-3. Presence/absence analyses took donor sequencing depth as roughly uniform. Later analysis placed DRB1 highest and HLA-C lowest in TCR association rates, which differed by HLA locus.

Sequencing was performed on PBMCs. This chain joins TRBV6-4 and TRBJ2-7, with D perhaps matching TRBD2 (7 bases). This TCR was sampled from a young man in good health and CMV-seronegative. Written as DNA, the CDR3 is TGTGCCAGCAGTGAAGCCGGCGGGGGCAACTCCTACGAGCAGTACTTC. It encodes CASSEAGGGNSYEQYF.